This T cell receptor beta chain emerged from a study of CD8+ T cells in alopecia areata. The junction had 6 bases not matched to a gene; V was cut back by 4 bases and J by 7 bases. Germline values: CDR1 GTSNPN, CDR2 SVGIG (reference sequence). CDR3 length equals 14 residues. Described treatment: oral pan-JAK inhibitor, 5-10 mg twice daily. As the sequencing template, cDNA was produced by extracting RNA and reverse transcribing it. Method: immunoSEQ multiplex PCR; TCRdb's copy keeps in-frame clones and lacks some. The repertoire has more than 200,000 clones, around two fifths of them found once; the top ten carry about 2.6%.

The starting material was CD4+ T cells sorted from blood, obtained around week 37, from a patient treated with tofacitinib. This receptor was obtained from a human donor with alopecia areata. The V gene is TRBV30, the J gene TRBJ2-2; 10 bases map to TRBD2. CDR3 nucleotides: TGTGCCTGGATGCCTAGCGGGAGTTTCGGGGAGCTGTTTTTT. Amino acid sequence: CAWMPSGSFGELFF.